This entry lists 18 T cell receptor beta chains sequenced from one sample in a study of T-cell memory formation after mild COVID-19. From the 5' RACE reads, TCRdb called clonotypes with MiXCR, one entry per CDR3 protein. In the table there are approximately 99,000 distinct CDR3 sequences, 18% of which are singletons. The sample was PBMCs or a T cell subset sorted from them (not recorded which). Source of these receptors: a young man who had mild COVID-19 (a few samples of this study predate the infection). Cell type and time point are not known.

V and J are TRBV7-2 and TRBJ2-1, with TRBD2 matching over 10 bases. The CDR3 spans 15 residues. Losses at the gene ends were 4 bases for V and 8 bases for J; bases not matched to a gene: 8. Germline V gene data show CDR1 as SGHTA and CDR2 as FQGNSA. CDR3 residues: CASSYGLAVTHEQFF. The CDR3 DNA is TGTGCCAGCAGCTACGGACTAGCGGTCACGCATGAGCAGTTCTTC.

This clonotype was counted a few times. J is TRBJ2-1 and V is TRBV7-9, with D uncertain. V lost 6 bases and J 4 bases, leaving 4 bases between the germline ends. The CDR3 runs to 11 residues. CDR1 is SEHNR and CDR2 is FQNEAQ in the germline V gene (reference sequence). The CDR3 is CASRAYNEQFF. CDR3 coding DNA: TGTGCCAGCAGAGCATACAATGAGCAGTTCTTC.

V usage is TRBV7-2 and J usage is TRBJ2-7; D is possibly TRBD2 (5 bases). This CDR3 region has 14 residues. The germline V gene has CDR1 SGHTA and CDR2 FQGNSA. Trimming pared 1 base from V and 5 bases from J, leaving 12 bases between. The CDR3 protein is CASSLVGIRNEQYF. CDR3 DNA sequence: TGTGCCAGCAGCTTAGTCGGGATTCGCAACGAGCAGTACTTC.

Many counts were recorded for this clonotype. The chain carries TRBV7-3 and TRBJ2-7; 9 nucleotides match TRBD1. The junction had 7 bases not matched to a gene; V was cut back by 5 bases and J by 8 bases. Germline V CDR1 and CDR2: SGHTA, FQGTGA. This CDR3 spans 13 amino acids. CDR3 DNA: TGTGCCAGCAGCCCTGGACAGGGGAGTAAGCAGTACTTC. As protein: CASSPGQGSKQYF.

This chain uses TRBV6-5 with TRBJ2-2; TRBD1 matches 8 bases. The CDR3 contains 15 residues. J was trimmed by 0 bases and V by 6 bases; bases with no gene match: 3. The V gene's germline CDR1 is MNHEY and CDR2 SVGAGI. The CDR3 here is CASRVQGANTGELFF. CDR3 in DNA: TGTGCCAGCAGGGTACAGGGGGCGAACACCGGGGAGCTGTTTTTT.

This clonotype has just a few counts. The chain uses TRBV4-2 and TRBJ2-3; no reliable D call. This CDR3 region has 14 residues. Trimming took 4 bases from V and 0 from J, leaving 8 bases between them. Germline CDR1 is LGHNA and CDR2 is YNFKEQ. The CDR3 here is CASSRGLSTDTQYF. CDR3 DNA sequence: TGTGCCAGCAGCCGGGGTTTAAGCACAGATACGCAGTATTTT.

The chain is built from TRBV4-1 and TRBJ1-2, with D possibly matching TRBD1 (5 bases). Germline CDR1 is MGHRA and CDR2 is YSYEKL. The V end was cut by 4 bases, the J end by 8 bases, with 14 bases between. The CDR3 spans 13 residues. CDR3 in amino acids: CASSPRQGQGYTF. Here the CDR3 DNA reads TGCGCCAGCAGCCCCCGGCAGGGCCAAGGCTACACCTTC.

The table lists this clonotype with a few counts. CDR3 DNA sequence: TGTGCCAGCAGCCCCATGGGAATGAGAACAACTAATGAAAAACTGTTTTTT. The encoded protein is CASSPMGMRTTNEKLFF. This chain connects TRBV21-1 to TRBJ1-4. TRBV21-1 is a documented pseudogene. The CDR3 runs 17 residues.

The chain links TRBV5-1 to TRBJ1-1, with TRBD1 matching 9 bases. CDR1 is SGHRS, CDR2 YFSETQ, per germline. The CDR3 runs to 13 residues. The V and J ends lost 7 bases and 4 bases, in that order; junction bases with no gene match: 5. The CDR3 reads CASGQGLSTEAFF. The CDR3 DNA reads TGCGCCAGCGGACAGGGGCTGAGCACTGAAGCTTTCTTT.

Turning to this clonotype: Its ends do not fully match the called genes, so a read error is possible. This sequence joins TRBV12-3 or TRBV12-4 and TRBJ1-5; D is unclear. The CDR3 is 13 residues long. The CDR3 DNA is TGTGCCACTACGAAAGGGTCGGAGCAGCCCAAGCATTTT. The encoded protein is CATTKGSEQPKHF.

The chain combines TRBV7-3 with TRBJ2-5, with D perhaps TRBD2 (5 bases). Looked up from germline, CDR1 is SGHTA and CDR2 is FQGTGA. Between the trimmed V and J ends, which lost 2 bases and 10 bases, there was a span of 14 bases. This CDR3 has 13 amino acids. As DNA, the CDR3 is TGTGCCAGCAGCTTAGACTACCGAGCGAGCCAGTACTTC. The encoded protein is CASSLDYRASQYF.

The CDR3 reads CASMGQLNTEAFF. The CDR3 DNA follows: TGTGCCAGCATGGGACAGTTGAACACTGAAGCTTTCTTT. This chain links TRBV2 with TRBJ1-1; the match to TRBD1 covers 7 bases. The germline gives CDR1 SNHLY, CDR2 FYNNEI. This CDR3 spans 13 amino acids. J lost 0 bases, V lost 7 bases, and 2 bases had no gene match.

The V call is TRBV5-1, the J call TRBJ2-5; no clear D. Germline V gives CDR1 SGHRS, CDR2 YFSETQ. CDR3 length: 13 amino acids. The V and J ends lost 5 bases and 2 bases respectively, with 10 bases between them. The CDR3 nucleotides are TGCGCCAGCAGTGGTCGGATTCAAGAGACCCAGTACTTC. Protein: CASSGRIQETQYF.

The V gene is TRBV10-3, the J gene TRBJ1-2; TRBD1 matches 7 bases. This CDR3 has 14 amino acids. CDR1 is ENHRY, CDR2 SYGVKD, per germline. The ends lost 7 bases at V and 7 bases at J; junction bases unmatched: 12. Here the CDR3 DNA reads TGTGCCATCACTGCGGACAGGACCTATGGTGGCTACACCTTC. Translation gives CAITADRTYGGYTF.

The CDR3 region has the DNA TGTGCCAGCAGGACAGGTAGCTCTGGGGCCAACGTCCTGACTTTC. Translated, it gives CASRTGSSGANVLTF. V gene TRBV28 combines with J gene TRBJ2-6; D is perhaps TRBD1 (6 bases). The CDR3 is 15 amino acids. The germline V gene has CDR1 MDHEN and CDR2 SYDVKM. V was clipped by 6 bases and J by 0 bases, with 9 bases between them.

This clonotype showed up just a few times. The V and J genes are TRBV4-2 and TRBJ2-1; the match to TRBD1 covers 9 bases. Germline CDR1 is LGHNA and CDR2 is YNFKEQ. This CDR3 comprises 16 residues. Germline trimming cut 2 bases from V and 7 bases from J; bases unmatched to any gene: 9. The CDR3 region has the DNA TGTGCCAGCAGCCAACAACAGGGGGCATATAGGAATGAGCAGTTCTTC. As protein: CASSQQQGAYRNEQFF.

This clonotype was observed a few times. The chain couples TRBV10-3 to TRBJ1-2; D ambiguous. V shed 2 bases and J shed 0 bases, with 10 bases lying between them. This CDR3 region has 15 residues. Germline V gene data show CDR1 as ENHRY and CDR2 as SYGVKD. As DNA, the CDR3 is TGTGCCATCAGTGAGGGAAGCAGTTCTAACTATGGCTACACCTTC. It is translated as CAISEGSSSNYGYTF.

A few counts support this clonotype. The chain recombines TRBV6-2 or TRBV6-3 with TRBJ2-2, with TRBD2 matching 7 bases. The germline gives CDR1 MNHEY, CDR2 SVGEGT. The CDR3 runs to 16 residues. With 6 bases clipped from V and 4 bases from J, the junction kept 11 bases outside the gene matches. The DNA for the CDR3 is TGTGCCAGCAGCTCTAAGCGGGGAAGCGGCACCGGGGAGCTGTTTTTT. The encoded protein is CASSSKRGSGTGELFF.